The 11 T cell receptor beta chains reported below all come from one sample, sequenced in a study of blood T cell repertoires in COVID-19. The method was immunoSEQ multiplex PCR; TCRdb's version includes in-frame clones alone and lacks a portion of them. The repertoire has some 220,000 clones, 70% to 90% of them found once; the top ten carry roughly 4%. The sample taken for sequencing was peripheral blood. The source of these receptors is a middle-aged man with acute or convalescent COVID-19.

The CDR3 DNA reads as TGTGCCAGCAGCTCGGGACAGGGAAACTACGAGCAGTACTTC. It encodes CASSSGQGNYEQYF. The rearrangement links TRBV11-3 to TRBJ2-7; 9 nucleotides align to TRBD1. This CDR3 has 14 amino acids. Germline-derived CDR1 and CDR2 are SGHNT and YENEEA. V was pared by 4 bases and J by 3 bases, with 4 bases of the junction left unmatched.

This clone has a handful of counts. V gene TRBV27 combines with J gene TRBJ1-6; a weak D match, TRBD1 (5 bases). This CDR3 is 18 amino acids long. The V end was cut by 0 bases, the J end by 7 bases, with 19 bases between. The V gene's germline CDR1 is MNHEY and CDR2 SMNVEV (reference sequence). The CDR3 loop reads CASSLSFGGDLKNSPLHF. Written as DNA, the CDR3 is TGTGCCAGCAGTTTATCGTTCGGGGGGGACCTAAAGAATTCACCCCTCCACTTT.

The V call is TRBV5-1, the J call TRBJ1-2; D remains ambiguous. The V gene lost 2 bases and the J gene lost 1 base, with 12 bases spanning the gap. CDR1 and CDR2 (germline): SGHRS, YFSETQ. This CDR3 has 15 residues. The CDR3 DNA reads TGCGCCAGCAGCTTACGGCATCAGGATAACTATGGCTACACCTTC. This translates into CASSLRHQDNYGYTF.

The V gene is TRBV11-2, the J gene TRBJ2-5, with a weak D call TRBD1 (5 bases). The CDR3 runs to 15 residues. Germline V lookup: CDR1 SGHAT, CDR2 FQNNGV. The ends were cut back, 4 bases at V and 4 bases at J, with 16 bases in the middle. This CDR3 reads CASSSGLRALETQYF. CDR3 DNA: TGTGCCAGCAGCTCAGGGCTCAGGGCGTTAGAGACCCAGTACTTC.

The genes are TRBV3-1 (or the pseudogene TRBV3-2) and TRBJ2-7; 7 bases line up with TRBD1. Looked up from germline, CDR1 is LGHDT and CDR2 is YNNKEL (reference sequence). V dropped 4 bases and J dropped 6; count of bases not matched to a gene: 6. This CDR3 comprises 13 residues. The DNA of the CDR3 is TGTGCCAGCAGCCTCCTACAGGGGAGCGAGCAGTACTTC. Its translation: CASSLLQGSEQYF.

J is TRBJ2-7 and V is TRBV10-1; the match to TRBD2 covers 7 bases. With 0 bases clipped from V and 6 bases from J, the junction kept 2 bases outside the gene matches. The germline gives CDR1 WNHNN, CDR2 SYGVQD (reference sequence). This CDR3 spans 13 amino acids. CDR3 DNA sequence: TGCGCCAGCAGTGAGTCGGGGAGGGCCGAGCAGTACTTC. Residues: CASSESGRAEQYF.

The genes are TRBV18 and TRBJ1-3; TRBD1 is a possible D gene (5 bases). There are 17 residues in the CDR3. Deletions cut 0 bases from V and 1 base from J, with 13 bases between. From germline, CDR1 is KGHSH and CDR2 LQKENI. This chain's CDR3 is CASSPPSTAKSGNTIYF. The DNA for the CDR3 is TGTGCCAGCTCACCACCTTCGACAGCCAAATCTGGAAACACCATATATTTT. Based on the CDR3 plus reference TRBV18 and TRBJ1-3, the full variable domain is NAGVMQNPRHLVRRRGQEARLRCSPMKGHSHVYWYRQLPEEGLKFMVYLQKENIIDESGMPKERFSAEFPKEGPSILRIQQVVRGDSAAYFCASSPPSTAKSGNTIYFGEGSWLTVV.

The V and J genes are TRBV28 and TRBJ2-5; maybe TRBD1 (6 bases). The CDR3 sequence is 15 residues long. Trimming stripped 7 bases from V and 0 bases from J, with 15 bases between. CDR1 is MDHEN, CDR2 SYDVKM, per germline. In DNA form, the CDR3 reads TGTGCCAGCACGTCGTACAGGGCCTACCAAGAGACCCAGTACTTC. Encoded protein: CASTSYRAYQETQYF.

The chain employs TRBV9 and TRBJ1-3, with 12 bases aligning to TRBD1. This CDR3 spans 18 amino acids. V was pared by 3 bases and J by 4 bases, with 11 bases of the junction left unmatched. The germline V gene encodes CDR1 SGDLS and CDR2 YYNGEE. The CDR3 DNA sequence: TGTGCCAGCAGCGCCTCCGGGACAGGGGGCGTCCGCGGAAACACCATATATTTT. Translation: CASSASGTGGVRGNTIYF.

This sequence joins TRBV9 and TRBJ2-1; 7 bases are shared with TRBD1. Germline CDR1 SGDLS, CDR2 YYNGEE. The CDR3 is 17 amino acids. With V trimmed by 1 base and J by 3 bases, 10 bases remained unmatched. This CDR3 reads CASSVIPYRGGYNEQFF. CDR3 coding DNA: TGTGCCAGCAGCGTAATCCCCTACAGGGGCGGCTACAATGAGCAGTTCTTC.

V and J are TRBV19 and TRBJ1-5; no definite D call. Germline loops: CDR1 LNHDA, CDR2 SQIVND (reference sequence). The CDR3 runs 12 residues. V lost 5 bases, J lost 7 bases, and 9 bases lay in between. The CDR3 is CASSLQFQPQHF. The CDR3 DNA follows: TGTGCCAGTAGTCTCCAGTTCCAGCCCCAGCATTTT.